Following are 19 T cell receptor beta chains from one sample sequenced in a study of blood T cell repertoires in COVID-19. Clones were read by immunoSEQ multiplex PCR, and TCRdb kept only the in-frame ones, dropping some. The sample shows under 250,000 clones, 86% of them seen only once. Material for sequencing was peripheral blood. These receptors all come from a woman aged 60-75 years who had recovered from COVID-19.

This CDR3 is CSVVISGFPSGYTF. CDR3 DNA sequence: TGCAGCGTTGTAATTTCGGGGTTCCCGTCGGGCTACACCTTC. The chain recombines TRBV29-1 with TRBJ1-2; D ambiguous. CDR1 and CDR2 from the germline V gene are SQVTM and ANQGSEA. CDR3 length: 14 amino acids. Trimming removed 4 bases at V and 8 bases at J, with 20 bases between.

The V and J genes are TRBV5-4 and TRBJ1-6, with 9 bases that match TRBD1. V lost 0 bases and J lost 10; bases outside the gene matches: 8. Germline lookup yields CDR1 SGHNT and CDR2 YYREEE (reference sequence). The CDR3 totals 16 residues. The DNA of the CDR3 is TGTGCCAGCAGCTTGGATGGACAGGGGCAGTTCTCACCCCTCCACTTT. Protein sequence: CASSLDGQGQFSPLHF.

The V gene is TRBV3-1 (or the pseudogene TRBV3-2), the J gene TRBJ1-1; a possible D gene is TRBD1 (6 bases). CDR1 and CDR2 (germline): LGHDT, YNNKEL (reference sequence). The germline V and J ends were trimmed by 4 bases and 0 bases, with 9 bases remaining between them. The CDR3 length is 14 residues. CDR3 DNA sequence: TGTGCCAGCAGCCTACAGGGCTTGAACACTGAAGCTTTCTTT. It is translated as CASSLQGLNTEAFF.

The CDR3 DNA reads as TGTGCCAGCAGCCGTGGACAGTCCTTGGATTCACCCCTCCACTTT. It codes for CASSRGQSLDSPLHF. This sequence joins TRBV11-2 and TRBJ1-6; maybe TRBD1 (6 bases). The CDR3 has 15 amino acids. Per germline, CDR1 SGHAT and CDR2 FQNNGV. Deletions cut 5 bases from V and 8 bases from J, with 16 bases between. Variable domain in full (rest from reference TRBV11-2 and TRBJ1-6): EAGVAQSPRYKIIEKRQSVAFWCNPISGHATLYWYQQILGQGPKLLIQFQNNGVVDDSQLPKDRFSAERLKGVDSTLKIQPAKLEDSAVYLCASSRGQSLDSPLHFGNGTRLTVT.

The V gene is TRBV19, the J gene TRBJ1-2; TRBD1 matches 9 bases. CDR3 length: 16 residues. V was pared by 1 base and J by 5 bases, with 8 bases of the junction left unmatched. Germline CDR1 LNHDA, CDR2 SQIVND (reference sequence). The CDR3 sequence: CASSIGRDRERYGYTF. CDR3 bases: TGTGCCAGTAGTATAGGAAGGGACAGGGAGCGGTATGGCTACACCTTC.

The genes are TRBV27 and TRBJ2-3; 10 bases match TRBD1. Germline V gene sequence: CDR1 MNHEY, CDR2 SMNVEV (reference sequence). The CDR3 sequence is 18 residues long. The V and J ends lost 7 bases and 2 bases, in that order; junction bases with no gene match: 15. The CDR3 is CASKLRDRGSLDTDTQYF. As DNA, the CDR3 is TGTGCCAGCAAGCTCCGGGACAGGGGATCGCTGGACACAGATACGCAGTATTTT.

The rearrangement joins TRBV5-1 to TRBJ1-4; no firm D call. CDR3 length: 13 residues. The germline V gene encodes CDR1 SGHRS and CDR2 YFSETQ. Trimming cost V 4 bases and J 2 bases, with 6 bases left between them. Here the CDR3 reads CASSPGTNEKLFF. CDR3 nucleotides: TGCGCCAGCAGCCCCGGGACTAATGAAAAACTGTTTTTT.

The CDR3 sequence: CASSTDSYEQYF. CDR3 bases: TGTGCCAGCAGTACGGACAGCTACGAGCAGTACTTC. The chain recombines TRBV2 with TRBJ2-7; TRBD1 might be the D (6 bases). Germline V lookup: CDR1 SNHLY, CDR2 FYNNEI. V was cut by 5 bases and J by 3 bases, with 8 bases left in between. The CDR3 runs 12 residues.

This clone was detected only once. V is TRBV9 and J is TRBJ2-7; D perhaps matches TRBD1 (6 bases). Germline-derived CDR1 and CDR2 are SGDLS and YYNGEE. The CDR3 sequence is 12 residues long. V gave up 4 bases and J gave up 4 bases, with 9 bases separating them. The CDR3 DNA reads TGTGCCAGCAGCTCCCAGGGGTACGAGCAGTACTTC. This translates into CASSSQGYEQYF. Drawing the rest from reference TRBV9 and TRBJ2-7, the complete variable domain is DSGVTQTPKHLITATGQRVTLRCSPRSGDLSVYWYQQSLDQGLQFLIQYYNGEERAKGNILERFSAQQFPDLHSELNLSSLELGDSALYFCASSSQGYEQYFGPGTRLTVT.

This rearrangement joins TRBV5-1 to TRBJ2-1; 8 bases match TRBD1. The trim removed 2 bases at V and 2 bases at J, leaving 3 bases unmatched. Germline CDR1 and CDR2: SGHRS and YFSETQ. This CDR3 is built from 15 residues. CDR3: CASSLQGEPYNEQFF. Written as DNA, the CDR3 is TGCGCCAGCAGCTTACAGGGGGAACCCTACAATGAGCAGTTCTTC.

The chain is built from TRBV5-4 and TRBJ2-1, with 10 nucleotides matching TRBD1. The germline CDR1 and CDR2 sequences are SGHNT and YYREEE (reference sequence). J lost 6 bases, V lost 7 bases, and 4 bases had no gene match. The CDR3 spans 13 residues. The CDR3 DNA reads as TGTGCCAGCGGGACAGGGGAGGGCAATGAGCAGTTCTTC. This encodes CASGTGEGNEQFF.

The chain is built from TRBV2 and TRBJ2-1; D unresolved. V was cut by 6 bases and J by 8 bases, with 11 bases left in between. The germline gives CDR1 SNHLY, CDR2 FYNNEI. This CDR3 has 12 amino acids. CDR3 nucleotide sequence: TGTGCCAGCAGATGGCTTCAAGATGAGCAGTTCTTC. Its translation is CASRWLQDEQFF. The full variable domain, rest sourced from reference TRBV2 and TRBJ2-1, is EPEVTQTPSHQVTQMGQEVILRCVPISNHLYFYWYRQILGQKVEFLVSFYNNEISEKSEIFDDQFSVERPDGSNFTLKIRSTKLEDSAMYFCASRWLQDEQFFGPGTRLTVL.

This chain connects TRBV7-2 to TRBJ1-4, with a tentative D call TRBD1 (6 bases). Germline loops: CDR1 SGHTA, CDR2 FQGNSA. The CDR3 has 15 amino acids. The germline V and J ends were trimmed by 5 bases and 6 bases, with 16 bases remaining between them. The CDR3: CASSPWTVKDEKLFF. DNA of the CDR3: TGTGCCAGCAGCCCCTGGACAGTTAAGGATGAAAAACTGTTTTTT.

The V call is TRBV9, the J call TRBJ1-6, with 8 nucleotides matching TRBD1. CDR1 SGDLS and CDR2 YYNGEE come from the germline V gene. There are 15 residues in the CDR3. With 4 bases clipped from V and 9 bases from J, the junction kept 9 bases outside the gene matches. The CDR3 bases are TGTGCCAGCAGCTCCCCCGGGACAGGATCTTCACCCCTCCACTTT. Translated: CASSSPGTGSSPLHF.

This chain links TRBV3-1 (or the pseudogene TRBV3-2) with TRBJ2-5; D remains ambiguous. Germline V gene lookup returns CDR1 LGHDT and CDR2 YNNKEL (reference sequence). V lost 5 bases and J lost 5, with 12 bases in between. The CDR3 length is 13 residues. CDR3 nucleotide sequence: TGTGCCAGCAGCTCCCTACCCCCGGAGACCCAGTACTTC. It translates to CASSSLPPETQYF.

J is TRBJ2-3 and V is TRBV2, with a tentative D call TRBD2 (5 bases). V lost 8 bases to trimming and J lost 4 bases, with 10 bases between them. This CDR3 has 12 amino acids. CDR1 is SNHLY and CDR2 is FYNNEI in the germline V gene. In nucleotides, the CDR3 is TGTGCCAGCTCCACGGAGGCAGATACGCAGTATTTT. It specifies CASSTEADTQYF.

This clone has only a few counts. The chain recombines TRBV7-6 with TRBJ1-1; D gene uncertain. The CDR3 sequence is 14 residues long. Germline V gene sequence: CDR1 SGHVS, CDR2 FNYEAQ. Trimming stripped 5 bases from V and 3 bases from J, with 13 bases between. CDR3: CASSRQAGDTEAFF. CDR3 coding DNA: TGTGCCAGCAGCCGCCAGGCAGGCGACACTGAAGCTTTCTTT. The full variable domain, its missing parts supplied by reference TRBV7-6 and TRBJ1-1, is GAGVSQSPRYKVTKRGQDVALRCDPISGHVSLYWYRQALGQGPEFLTYFNYEAQQDKSGLPNDRFSAERPEGSISTLTIQRTEQRDSAMYRCASSRQAGDTEAFFGQGTRLTVV.

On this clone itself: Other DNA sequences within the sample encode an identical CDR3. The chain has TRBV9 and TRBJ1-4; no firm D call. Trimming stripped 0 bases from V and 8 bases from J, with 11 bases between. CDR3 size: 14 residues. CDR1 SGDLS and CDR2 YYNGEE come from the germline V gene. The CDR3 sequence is CASSVGGSAEKLFF. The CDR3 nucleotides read TGTGCCAGCAGCGTAGGCGGAAGCGCGGAAAAACTGTTTTTT. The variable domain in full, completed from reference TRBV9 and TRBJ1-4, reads DSGVTQTPKHLITATGQRVTLRCSPRSGDLSVYWYQQSLDQGLQFLIQYYNGEERAKGNILERFSAQQFPDLHSELNLSSLELGDSALYFCASSVGGSAEKLFFGSGTQLSVL.

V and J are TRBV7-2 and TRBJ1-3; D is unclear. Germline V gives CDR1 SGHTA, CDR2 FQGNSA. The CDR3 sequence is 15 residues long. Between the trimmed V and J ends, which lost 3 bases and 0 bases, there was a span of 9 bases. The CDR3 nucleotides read TGTGCCAGCAGCTTGCACACCTTCTCTGGAAACACCATATATTTT. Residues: CASSLHTFSGNTIYF.